Following are 10 T cell receptor beta chains from one sample sequenced in a study of shared clonotypes between healthy human individuals (dated by TCRdb to between 2020 and 2021). Library preparation was by the immunoSEQ multiplex PCR assay. TCRdb mirrors the immuneACCESS table, restricted to in-frame sequences. Some clones are absent from its copies; in checked studies, under half trace to an unresolved V gene, and the reason for the others is unknown. Across this sample there are about 1.5 million clones, with 98% seen only once. Clones ranked in the top ten supply about 0.45% of the sample. Sequenced: naive CD4+ T cells sorted from blood. According to the study, the label for this sample's cell subset or site signals: CD45RA+ positively selected. The source of these receptors is a young man in good health.

The rearrangement joins TRBV5-1 to TRBJ2-2; weak D call: TRBD1 (6 bases). This CDR3 is 16 amino acids long. Germline CDR1 and CDR2: SGHRS and YFSETQ. V lost 1 base to trimming and J lost 0 bases, with 10 bases between them. CDR3 sequence (DNA): TGCGCCAGCAGCTTGACAGGGAAACCGAACACCGGGGAGCTGTTTTTT. Residues: CASSLTGKPNTGELFF.

Regarding this clone: The same CDR3 can be traced to other DNA sequences in this sample. The V gene is TRBV6-4, the J gene TRBJ2-2; no reliable D call. The CDR3 sequence is 13 residues long. Germline V CDR1 and CDR2: MRHNA, SNTAGT. Trimming left V 0 bases short and J 3 bases short, with 2 bases between. As DNA, the CDR3 is TGTGCCAGCAGTGACTCCTACACCGGGGAGCTGTTTTTT. Translating it yields CASSDSYTGELFF.

The rearrangement joins TRBV7-3 to TRBJ2-3; no reliable D call. This CDR3 region has 12 residues. The germline V and J ends were trimmed by 2 bases and 5 bases, with 5 bases remaining between them. CDR1 is SGHTA, CDR2 FQGTGA, per germline. The CDR3 DNA reads as TGTGCCAGCAGCTTAGGGGTAGATACGCAGTATTTT. This translates into CASSLGVDTQYF.

The chain uses TRBV9 and TRBJ2-5, with D tentatively TRBD1 (6 bases). This CDR3 comprises 14 residues. The germline V gene encodes CDR1 SGDLS and CDR2 YYNGEE. Trimming removed 0 bases at V and 4 bases at J, with 10 bases between. This chain's CDR3 is CASSVAGVPETQYF. The CDR3 DNA reads TGTGCCAGCAGCGTAGCAGGGGTCCCAGAGACCCAGTACTTC.

The chain joins TRBV21-1 to TRBJ2-5; the table's D call of TRBD2 was not tested on the DNA. TRBV21-1 is tagged as a pseudogene. This CDR3 contains 18 residues. The chain's CDR3 is CASSKELAGGPSAETQYF. CDR3 sequence (DNA): TGTGCCAGCAGCAAAGAACTAGCGGGAGGGCCGTCTGCGGAGACCCAGTACTTC.

J is TRBJ2-5 and V is TRBV5-6, with 7 bases fitting TRBD2. After removal of 0 bases from V and 4 bases from J, the junction contained 3 bases not matched to a gene. This CDR3 has 14 residues. Germline loops: CDR1 SGHDT, CDR2 YYEEEE. The chain's CDR3 is CASSLGASGETQYF. Here the CDR3 DNA reads TGTGCCAGCAGCTTGGGGGCTAGCGGAGAGACCCAGTACTTC. Variable domain in full (rest from reference TRBV5-6 and TRBJ2-5): DAGVTQSPTHLIKTRGQQVTLRCSPKSGHDTVSWYQQALGQGPQFIFQYYEEEERQRGNFPDRFSGHQFPNYSSELNVNALLLGDSALYLCASSLGASGETQYFGPGTRLLVL.

This chain links TRBV19 with TRBJ1-5; 7 nucleotides match TRBD1. V was clipped by 5 bases and J by 0 bases; unmatched bases: 10. The CDR3 covers 17 residues. The germline CDR1 and CDR2 sequences are LNHDA and SQIVND (reference sequence). The CDR3 sequence is CASSLGTAVLSNQPQHF. DNA of the CDR3: TGTGCCAGTAGTCTCGGGACAGCGGTCCTTAGCAATCAGCCCCAGCATTTT.

This rearrangement joins TRBV2 to TRBJ2-1, with TRBD2 matching over 7 bases. J was trimmed by 5 bases and V by 1 base; bases with no gene match: 5. CDR3 length: 15 amino acids. From germline, CDR1 is SNHLY and CDR2 FYNNEI. The CDR3 DNA reads TGTGCCAGCAGTGAAGGACTAGCTATAAACAATGAGCAGTTCTTC. Translating gives CASSEGLAINNEQFF.

The chain is built from TRBV5-4 and TRBJ1-1; weak D call: TRBD1 (5 bases). This CDR3 region has 15 residues. In germline, CDR1 is SGHNT, CDR2 YYREEE (reference sequence). Trimming removed 6 bases from V and 0 bases from J, with 15 bases in between. CDR3 residues: CASTAFQGVNTEAFF. CDR3 in DNA: TGTGCCAGCACCGCCTTTCAGGGTGTGAACACTGAAGCTTTCTTT.

This rearrangement joins TRBV20-1 to TRBJ2-2; no firm D call. Germline CDR1 DFQATT, CDR2 SNEGSKA (reference sequence). V dropped 3 bases and J dropped 5 bases, with 4 bases sitting between them. The CDR3 contains 11 residues. This chain's CDR3 is CSASLTGELFF. CDR3 coding DNA: TGCAGTGCTAGTCTGACCGGGGAGCTGTTTTTT.